This T cell receptor beta chain emerged from a study of shared clonotypes between healthy human individuals. Comment on this clone: The antigen remains unidentified.

Using immunoSEQ multiplex PCR, the repertoire was profiled, and TCRdb retains in-frame clones only, with some absent. The repertoire holds roughly 2.5 million clones, with about 92% as singletons. HIV-negative, healthy adults without recent acute infections or vaccinations were the donors. Study results and caveats: Generally, naive subsets (rather than memory subsets) showed larger estimated richness. Sharing across four donors was highest in naive CD4 (roughly 5%) and lowest in memory CD8 (approximately 0.4%).

Germline CDR1 is SNHLY and CDR2 is FYNNEI. V lost 3 bases, J lost 4 bases, and 7 bases lay in between. The CDR3 is 14 residues long. The chain carries TRBV2 and TRBJ2-6; D call uncertain. Input material: naive CD4+ T cells sorted from blood. Subset specified: CD45RA+ positively selected. This TCR derives from a young man in good health. The CDR3 region has the DNA TGTGCCAGCAGTGAGACGGGCGGGGCCAACGTCCTGACTTTC. This codes for CASSETGGANVLTF.